This T cell receptor beta chain was profiled in a study of human T cells and chemical hapten exposure. Study-level information: Weekly diphenylcyclopropenone doses were given to patients' scalps across the approximately 24-week study. The study enrolled mostly female patients with alopecia areata, totalis or universalis.

As for time point: patch test 2, 6 weeks after DPC sensitization. Treatment here: therapeutic diphenylcyclopropenone sensitization with weekly scalp DPC. Unfractionated whole blood served as the source for total RNA extraction. With V trimmed by 6 bases and J by 0 bases, 5 bases remained unmatched. CDR1 is MNHEY, CDR2 SMNVEV, per germline (reference sequence). This CDR3 is built from 16 residues. TCRdb independently ran MiXCR on the RACE reads; one entry per CDR3 protein. The profile covers some 350,000 distinct CDR3 sequences, with about 6% appearing a single time and over 5.5% taken by the ten largest.

Sample: whole blood, taken in connection with sensitization to the hapten diphenylcyclopropenone (DPC). The clonotype was recovered from a woman aged 18-29 years with alopecia areata. Some clones in this sample may be carry-over from other donors' samples. This chain links TRBV27 with TRBJ2-6; 7 bases match TRBD1. Here the CDR3 DNA reads TGTGCCAGCAGCGATAACAGGGGCTCTGGGGCCAACGTCCTGACTTTC. This gives the protein CASSDNRGSGANVLTF.